Described below is a single TCR beta chain sequence and its context. Its antigen is not identified. Trimming cost V 0 bases and J 6 bases, with 14 bases left between them. CDR1 and CDR2 from the germline V gene are SGHRS and YFSETQ. The CDR3 contains 15 residues. This record belongs to a study of T-cell reconstitution after alpha-beta-depleted transplantation in children. Study-wide results and limits: Several hundred expanded graft clones reportedly supplied alpha-beta T cells about two months after transplant. The study traced high day-60 TCRbeta diversity in some patients to surviving recipient T cells and thymic progenitors. By one year post-transplant, T-cell counts and diversity largely arose from T cells that were newly produced.

Unique molecular identifiers featured in how the TCRbeta library was prepared. MiXCR was run by TCRdb on the PCR reads, yielding one entry per CDR3 protein. The sample has about a million distinct CDR3 sequences, about 29% seen once. The V gene is TRBV5-1, the J gene TRBJ2-3; D is undetermined. The sequence came from a boy under two years old who had a stem cell transplant for SCID, so the T cells may come from the graft donor. The sequencing here drew on PBMCs, mostly from graft donor cells, taken 360 days after TCRalphabeta/CD19-depleted stem cell transplant. The CDR3 DNA is TGCGCCAGCAGCTTGGCCGCAGCGATTTCGGATACGCAGTATTTT. Its translation: CASSLAAAISDTQYF. The full variable domain, its missing parts supplied by reference TRBV5-1 and TRBJ2-3, is KAGVTQTPRYLIKTRGQQVTLSCSPISGHRSVSWYQQTPGQGLQFLFEYFSETQRNKGNFPGRFSGRQFSNSRSEMNVSTLELGDSALYLCASSLAAAISDTQYFGPGTRLTVL.